This T cell receptor (beta chain) is drawn from a study of beta chain features in type 1 diabetes. The study's findings and limits: Among patients with Type 1 diabetes, TCRB CDR3s were moderately but significantly shorter in every one of the four CD4+ subsets.

Germline CDR1 is SNHLY and CDR2 is FYNNEI. The CDR3 runs to 14 residues. Trimming cost V 7 bases and J 4 bases; bases outside gene matches: 6. This clone was recorded at least ten times. Its antigen remains unknown. Every isolated RNA sample was fully reverse transcribed, so sequencing captured expressed TCRB transcripts. The assay was immunoSEQ multiplex PCR, and TCRdb's table has in-frame clones only and misses some. The top ten hold 0.44% of the sample, which has hundreds of thousands of clones, less than 10% seen once. Sequencing used central memory CD4+ T cells from blood. This TCR was sampled from a woman aged 18-35 years in good health. The V gene is TRBV2, the J gene TRBJ2-3, with 9 bases aligning to TRBD2. CDR3 in amino acids: CASNAGLAPDTQYF. CDR3 nucleotides: TGTGCCAGCAATGCGGGACTAGCTCCAGATACGCAGTATTTT.